This T cell receptor beta chain was identified during a study of OX40 agonist ivuxolimab in advanced cancers. The CDR3 sequence is 17 residues long. Germline CDR1 and CDR2: GTSNPN and SVGIG (reference sequence). The germline V and J ends were trimmed by 0 bases and 4 bases, with 20 bases remaining between them. Only in-frame clones appear in the TCRdb table, and some are missing; sequencing was by immunoSEQ multiplex PCR. The table shows about 77,000 clones, with 83% occurring only once. Here the sequenced sample was CD4+ or CD8+ T cells sorted from blood, taken in a trial of the OX40 agonist ivuxolimab. The receptor was derived from an adult with an advanced solid tumor such as melanoma, head and neck, liver or kidney cancer. The rearrangement joins TRBV30 to TRBJ2-3; D remains ambiguous. CDR3 nucleotides: TGTGCCTGGAGTGTACCGGCCAGCGCATTAAATCCAGATACGCAGTATTTT. The encoded protein is CAWSVPASALNPDTQYF.